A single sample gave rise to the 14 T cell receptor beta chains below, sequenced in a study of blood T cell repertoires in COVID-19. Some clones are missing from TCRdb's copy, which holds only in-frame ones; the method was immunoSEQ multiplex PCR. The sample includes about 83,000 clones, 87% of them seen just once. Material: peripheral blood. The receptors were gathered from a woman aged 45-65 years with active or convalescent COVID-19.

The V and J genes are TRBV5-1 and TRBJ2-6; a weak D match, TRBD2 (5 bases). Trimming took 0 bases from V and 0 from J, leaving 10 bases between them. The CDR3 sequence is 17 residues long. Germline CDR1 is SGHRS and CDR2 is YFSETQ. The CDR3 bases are TGCGCCAGCAGCTTGGTGGAGCGGAGCTCTGGGGCCAACGTCCTGACTTTC. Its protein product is CASSLVERSSGANVLTF.

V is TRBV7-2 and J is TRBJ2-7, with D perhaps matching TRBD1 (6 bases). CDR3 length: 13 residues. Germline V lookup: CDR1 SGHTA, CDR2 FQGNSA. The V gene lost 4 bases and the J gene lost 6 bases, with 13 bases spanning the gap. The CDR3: CASSSRDKGEQYF. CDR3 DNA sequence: TGTGCCAGCAGCTCCCGGGACAAGGGCGAGCAGTACTTC.

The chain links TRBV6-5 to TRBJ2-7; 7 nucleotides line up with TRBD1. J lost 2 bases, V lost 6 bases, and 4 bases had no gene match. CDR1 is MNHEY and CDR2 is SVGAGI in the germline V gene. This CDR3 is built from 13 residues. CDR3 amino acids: CASSRQGTYEQYF. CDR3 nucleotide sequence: TGTGCCAGCAGCCGACAGGGTACCTACGAGCAGTACTTC.

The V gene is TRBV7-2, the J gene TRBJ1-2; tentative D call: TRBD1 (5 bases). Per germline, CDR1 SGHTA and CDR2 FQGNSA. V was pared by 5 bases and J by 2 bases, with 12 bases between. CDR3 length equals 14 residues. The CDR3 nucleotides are TGTGCCAGCAGCCGGGACTGGACAAACTATGGCTACACCTTC. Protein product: CASSRDWTNYGYTF.

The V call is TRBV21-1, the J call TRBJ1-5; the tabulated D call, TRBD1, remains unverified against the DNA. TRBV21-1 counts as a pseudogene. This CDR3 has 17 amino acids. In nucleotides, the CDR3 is TGTGCCAGCAGCAAGGCCTGCGGCAGGGCCCCCCAACAGCCCCAGCATTTT. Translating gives CASSKACGRAPQQPQHF.

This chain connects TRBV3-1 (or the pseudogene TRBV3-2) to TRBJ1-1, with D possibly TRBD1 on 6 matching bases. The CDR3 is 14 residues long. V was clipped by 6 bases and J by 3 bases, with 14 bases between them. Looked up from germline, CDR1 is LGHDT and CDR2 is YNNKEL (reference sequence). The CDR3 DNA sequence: TGTGCCAGCAGGGACAGCGACCCGGACACTGAAGCTTTCTTT. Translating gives CASRDSDPDTEAFF.

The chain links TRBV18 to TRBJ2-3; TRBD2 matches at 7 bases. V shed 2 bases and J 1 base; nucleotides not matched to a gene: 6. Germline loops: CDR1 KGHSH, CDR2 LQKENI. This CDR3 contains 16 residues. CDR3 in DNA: TGTGCCAGCTCACCATTTTCTCGGGGGGGCACAGATACGCAGTATTTT. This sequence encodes CASSPFSRGGTDTQYF.

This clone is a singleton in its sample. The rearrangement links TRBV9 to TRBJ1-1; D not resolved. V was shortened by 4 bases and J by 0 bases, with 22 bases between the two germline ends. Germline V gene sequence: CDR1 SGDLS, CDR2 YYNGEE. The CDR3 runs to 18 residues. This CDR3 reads CASSHPMSGSNLNTEAFF. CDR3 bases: TGTGCCAGCAGCCACCCGATGTCAGGATCTAATCTGAACACTGAAGCTTTCTTT.

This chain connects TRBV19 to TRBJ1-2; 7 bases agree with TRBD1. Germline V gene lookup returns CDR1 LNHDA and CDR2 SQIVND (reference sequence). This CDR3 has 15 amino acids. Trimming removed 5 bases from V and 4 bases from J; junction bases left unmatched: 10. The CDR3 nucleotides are TGTGCCAGTAGTCCCGCAGGGGGACCCATCTATGGCTACACCTTC. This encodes CASSPAGGPIYGYTF. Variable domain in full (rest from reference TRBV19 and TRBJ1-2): DGGITQSPKYLFRKEGQNVTLSCEQNLNHDAMYWYRQDPGQGLRLIYYSQIVNDFQKGDIAEGYSVSREKKESFPLTVTSAQKNPTAFYLCASSPAGGPIYGYTFGSGTRLTVV.

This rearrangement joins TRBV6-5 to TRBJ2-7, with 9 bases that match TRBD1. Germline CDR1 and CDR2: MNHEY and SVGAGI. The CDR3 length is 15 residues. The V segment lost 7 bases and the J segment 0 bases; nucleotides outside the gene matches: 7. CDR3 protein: CASTPLQGASYEQYF. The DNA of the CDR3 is TGTGCCAGCACCCCCCTACAGGGGGCCTCCTACGAGCAGTACTTC.

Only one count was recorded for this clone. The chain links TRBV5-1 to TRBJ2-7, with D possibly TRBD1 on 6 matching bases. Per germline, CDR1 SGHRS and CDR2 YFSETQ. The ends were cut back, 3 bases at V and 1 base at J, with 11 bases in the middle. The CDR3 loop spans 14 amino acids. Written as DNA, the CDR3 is TGCGCCAGCAGCTGGGGGACACTGTCCTACGAGCAGTACTTC. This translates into CASSWGTLSYEQYF.

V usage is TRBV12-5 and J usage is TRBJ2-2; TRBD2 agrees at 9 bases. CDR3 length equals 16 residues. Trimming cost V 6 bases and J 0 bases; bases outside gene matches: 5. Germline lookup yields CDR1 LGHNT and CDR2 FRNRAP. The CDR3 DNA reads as TGTGCTAGTGGACTAAGCGGGGGGTCGAACACCGGGGAGCTGTTTTTT. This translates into CASGLSGGSNTGELFF.

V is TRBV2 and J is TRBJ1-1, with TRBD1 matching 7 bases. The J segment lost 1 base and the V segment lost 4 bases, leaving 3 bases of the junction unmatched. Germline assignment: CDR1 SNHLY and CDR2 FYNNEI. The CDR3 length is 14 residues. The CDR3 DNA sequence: TGTGCCAGCAGTGTGGACAGGCAGAACACTGAAGCTTTCTTT. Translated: CASSVDRQNTEAFF.

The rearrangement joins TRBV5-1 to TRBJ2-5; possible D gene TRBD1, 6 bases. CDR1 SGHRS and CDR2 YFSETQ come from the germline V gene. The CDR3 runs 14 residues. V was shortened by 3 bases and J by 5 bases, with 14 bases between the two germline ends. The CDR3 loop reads CASSWSQGFETQYF. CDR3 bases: TGCGCCAGCAGCTGGTCACAGGGTTTCGAGACCCAGTACTTC.